The clone carrying this TCR beta chain has only a few counts. What it binds is not known. Sequencing used cDNA as its template, made by extracting RNA and reverse transcribing it. Only in-frame clones appear in the TCRdb table, and some are missing; sequencing was by immunoSEQ multiplex PCR. The data show 100,000 to 150,000 clones, 47% seen once. The data stem from a study of CD8+ T cells in alopecia areata. Germline V gene sequence: CDR1 SGHTA, CDR2 FQGNSA. There are 13 residues in the CDR3. Between the trimmed V and J ends, which lost 1 base and 4 bases, there was a span of 7 bases. Overall study results and limits: Between patients, shared TCR sequences were less clear than in mice. This was possibly due in part to HLA diversity in the patient population. Normal skin contains resident alphabeta T cells, and these are also sequenced in scalp samples.

Samples from alopecia areata patients were lesional scalp punch biopsies and peripheral blood. CD4+ and CD8+ T cells were sorted from PBMCs. Sequencing was done on a sample of NKG2D-low CD8+ T cells sorted from blood. This sequence was found in a human donor with alopecia areata. V is TRBV7-2 and J is TRBJ2-5; no clear D. The CDR3 DNA follows: TGTGCCAGCAGCTTAGGAGCCCCAGAGACCCAGTACTTC. It codes for CASSLGAPETQYF.